One and the same sample provided the 28 T cell receptor beta chains below, sequenced in a study of cytomegalovirus exposure and HLA in healthy donors. The PCR used 60 Vbeta and 13 Jbeta primers. Generated by immunoSEQ multiplex PCR, the TCRdb table keeps only in-frame clones and is missing some. The sample has 150,000 to 200,000 clones, roughly 79% seen once. The source material was PBMCs. The receptors here all came from a woman aged 40 to 55 in good health and CMV-seronegative.

This clone was detected once. The rearrangement links TRBV19 to TRBJ2-1, with 15 bases matching TRBD2. Germline V CDR1 and CDR2: LNHDA, SQIVND (reference sequence). CDR3 size: 17 residues. J lost 3 bases, V lost 10 bases, and 10 bases had no gene match. The CDR3 reads CATGLAGGKTFYNEQFF. The CDR3 DNA reads TGTGCCACCGGACTAGCGGGAGGGAAAACCTTCTACAATGAGCAGTTCTTC.

The chain joins TRBV28 to TRBJ1-2, with 7 bases aligning to TRBD1. The V segment lost 3 bases and the J segment 7 bases; nucleotides outside the gene matches: 8. This CDR3 spans 14 amino acids. CDR1 MDHEN and CDR2 SYDVKM come from the germline V gene. In DNA form, the CDR3 reads TGTGCCAGCAGTTTCCCCAGAGGGGGCGGTGGCTACACCTTC. Amino acid sequence: CASSFPRGGGGYTF.

This clone was seen only a few times. J is TRBJ1-1 and V is TRBV4-1; 7 bases agree with TRBD1. The V segment lost 0 bases and the J segment 4 bases; nucleotides outside the gene matches: 8. Germline CDR1 and CDR2: MGHRA and YSYEKL. This CDR3 region has 16 residues. The CDR3 is CASSQDWETGPTEAFF. CDR3 DNA: TGCGCCAGCAGCCAAGACTGGGAGACAGGGCCCACTGAAGCTTTCTTT.

This clone was recorded only once. This sequence joins TRBV2 and TRBJ2-7; D unresolved. With 5 bases removed from V and 3 bases from J, the gap between germline ends came to 11 bases. The CDR3 has 13 amino acids. Looked up from germline, CDR1 is SNHLY and CDR2 is FYNNEI. Here the CDR3 DNA reads TGTGCCAGCAGTATATCTACAGTCTACGAGCAGTACTTC. It encodes CASSISTVYEQYF.

This clone turned up a few times. This chain connects TRBV19 to TRBJ2-6; the D is unclear. V was clipped by 5 bases and J by 2 bases, with 13 bases between them. Germline CDR1 reads LNHDA; CDR2 reads SQIVND (reference sequence). The CDR3 has 16 residues. The chain's CDR3 is CASSAHLTTGANVLTF. DNA of the CDR3: TGTGCCAGTAGTGCCCACTTAACGACTGGGGCCAACGTCCTGACTTTC. Variable domain in full (rest from reference TRBV19 and TRBJ2-6): DGGITQSPKYLFRKEGQNVTLSCEQNLNHDAMYWYRQDPGQGLRLIYYSQIVNDFQKGDIAEGYSVSREKKESFPLTVTSAQKNPTAFYLCASSAHLTTGANVLTFGAGSRLTVL.

The chain employs TRBV19 and TRBJ2-5; D might be TRBD1 (5 bases). The V end lost 6 bases, the J end lost 9 bases, and 14 bases lay between the germline ends. CDR3 length: 12 amino acids. Germline-derived CDR1 and CDR2 are LNHDA and SQIVND (reference sequence). This chain's CDR3 is CASRGLTRAQYF. The CDR3 DNA reads TGTGCCAGTAGGGGTTTAACCAGGGCCCAGTACTTC.

V and J are TRBV9 and TRBJ1-2; D may be TRBD1 (6 bases). Deletions cut 4 bases from V and 4 bases from J, with 17 bases between. The V gene's germline CDR1 is SGDLS and CDR2 YYNGEE. This CDR3 is 15 amino acids long. CDR3 residues: CASSPGGGPSYGYTF. For the CDR3, the DNA is TGTGCCAGCAGCCCGGGCGGGGGGCCCTCCTATGGCTACACCTTC.

The CDR3 sequence is CASKSRTENEKLFF. CDR3 in DNA: TGTGCCAGCAAAAGCCGGACAGAGAATGAAAAACTGTTTTTT. This chain connects TRBV27 to TRBJ1-4; tentative D call: TRBD1 (6 bases). The V end was cut by 7 bases, the J end by 5 bases, with 14 bases between. The CDR3 spans 14 residues. Germline CDR1 and CDR2: MNHEY and SMNVEV (reference sequence).

Comments on this clone: Different DNA sequences within this sample yield the same CDR3. CDR3 region: CASSQERENQPQHF. The CDR3 DNA follows: TGCGCCAGCAGCCAAGAGAGGGAAAATCAGCCCCAGCATTTT. V and J are TRBV4-1 and TRBJ1-5, with D uncertain. The V end lost 0 bases, the J end lost 4 bases, and 7 bases lay between the germline ends. CDR3 length equals 14 residues. CDR1 and CDR2 from the germline V gene are MGHRA and YSYEKL.

The V and J genes are TRBV27 and TRBJ1-5; 8 bases align to TRBD1. CDR1 MNHEY and CDR2 SMNVEV come from the germline V gene (reference sequence). Trimming removed 3 bases from V and 5 bases from J; junction bases left unmatched: 3. The CDR3 length is 14 residues. Written as DNA, the CDR3 is TGTGCCAGCAGTTTGCAACAGGGGGATCAGCCCCAGCATTTT. It codes for CASSLQQGDQPQHF.

The rearrangement links TRBV9 to TRBJ2-7; 10 bases are shared with TRBD2. The length of the CDR3 is 15 residues. Germline V lookup: CDR1 SGDLS, CDR2 YYNGEE. Trimming at V came to 3 bases and at J to 3 bases, leaving 6 bases not matched to a gene. In nucleotides, the CDR3 is TGTGCCAGCAGCGCATCTAGCGGGAGCCGCTACGAGCAGTACTTC. Protein product: CASSASSGSRYEQYF. Full variable domain (remainder filled in from reference TRBV9 and TRBJ2-7): DSGVTQTPKHLITATGQRVTLRCSPRSGDLSVYWYQQSLDQGLQFLIQYYNGEERAKGNILERFSAQQFPDLHSELNLSSLELGDSALYFCASSASSGSRYEQYFGPGTRLTVT.

This clone was counted a few times. The chain combines TRBV10-1 with TRBJ2-1; 7 nucleotides agree with TRBD2. The CDR3 runs 12 residues. The V segment lost 7 bases and the J segment 5 bases; nucleotides outside the gene matches: 2. CDR1 WNHNN and CDR2 SYGVQD come from the germline V gene (reference sequence). CDR3 sequence: CASTGGDNEQFF. For the CDR3, the DNA is TGCGCCAGCACGGGGGGAGACAATGAGCAGTTCTTC.

J is TRBJ1-2 and V is TRBV13; maybe TRBD1 (6 bases). Germline CDR1 and CDR2: PRHDT and FYEKMQ (reference sequence). The CDR3 contains 18 residues. V lost 7 bases and J 0 bases, leaving 24 bases between the germline ends. This CDR3 reads CASTQTAAGDLTNYGYTF. The DNA for the CDR3 is TGTGCCAGCACTCAGACCGCGGCAGGGGATTTGACTAACTATGGCTACACCTTC.

This clone came up a few times. The genes are TRBV11-3 and TRBJ2-3; a weak D match, TRBD1 (6 bases). CDR1 SGHNT and CDR2 YENEEA come from the germline V gene. Trimming pared 6 bases from V and 2 bases from J, leaving 12 bases between. This CDR3 comprises 14 residues. The CDR3 reads CASSLTGATDTQYF. Written as DNA, the CDR3 is TGTGCCAGCAGTTTGACAGGCGCCACAGATACGCAGTATTTT.

CDR3 region: CASRNTRGTGELFF. The CDR3 nucleotides read TGTGCCAGTAGGAACACTAGGGGGACCGGGGAGCTGTTTTTT. This chain connects TRBV19 to TRBJ2-2; D is possibly TRBD1 (6 bases). Germline V gives CDR1 LNHDA, CDR2 SQIVND (reference sequence). Trimming stripped 6 bases from V and 5 bases from J, with 13 bases between. The CDR3 spans 14 residues.

V and J are TRBV5-5 and TRBJ1-1, with a tentative D call TRBD1 (6 bases). The length of the CDR3 is 14 residues. Trimming pared 4 bases from V and 4 bases from J, leaving 14 bases between. Per germline, CDR1 SGHKS and CDR2 YYEKEE (reference sequence). The CDR3 DNA sequence: TGTGCCAGCAGCCTTACAGGGTATGGCACTGAAGCTTTCTTT. It is translated as CASSLTGYGTEAFF.

The CDR3 sequence is CASSLRETQYF. The DNA of the CDR3 is TGTGCCAGTAGCCTCAGGGAGACCCAGTACTTC. The chain is built from TRBV19 and TRBJ2-5; D ambiguous. V was trimmed by 6 bases and J by 5 bases, leaving 7 bases between them. Per germline, CDR1 LNHDA and CDR2 SQIVND (reference sequence). This CDR3 contains 11 residues.

This chain joins TRBV9 and TRBJ2-5, with 10 bases that match TRBD2. The J call could be wrong; TRBJ2-7 is a better fit for the DNA end. This CDR3 is 16 amino acids long. Germline V gene lookup returns CDR1 SGDLS and CDR2 YYNGEE. The DNA of the CDR3 is TGTGCCAGCAGCGTATCAGGACTAGCGGTCCCCTACGAGCAGTACTTC. It yields the protein CASSVSGLAVPYEQYF.

The V gene is TRBV9, the J gene TRBJ2-2, with 11 nucleotides matching TRBD1. Trimming at V came to 5 bases and at J to 0 bases, leaving 3 bases not matched to a gene. This CDR3 region has 16 residues. CDR1 and CDR2 from the germline V gene are SGDLS and YYNGEE. CDR3 bases: TGTGCCAGCAGGCGGACAGGGGGCCCGAACACCGGGGAGCTGTTTTTT. Encoded protein: CASRRTGGPNTGELFF. The whole variable domain, filled in from reference TRBV9 and TRBJ2-2, reads DSGVTQTPKHLITATGQRVTLRCSPRSGDLSVYWYQQSLDQGLQFLIQYYNGEERAKGNILERFSAQQFPDLHSELNLSSLELGDSALYFCASRRTGGPNTGELFFGEGSRLTVL.

V usage is TRBV10-3 and J usage is TRBJ1-4; weak D call: TRBD1 (5 bases). There are 12 residues in the CDR3. Trimming pared 8 bases from V and 7 bases from J, leaving 11 bases between. Germline-derived CDR1 and CDR2 are ENHRY and SYGVKD. The CDR3 loop is CAISGGSEKLFF. For the CDR3, the DNA is TGTGCCATCTCGGGGGGAAGTGAAAAACTGTTTTTT.

Only a few counts were recorded for this clone. The chain links TRBV7-3 to TRBJ2-7, with a possible D match to TRBD2 (5 bases). The length of the CDR3 is 14 residues. V lost 1 base, J lost 5 bases, and 12 bases lay in between. CDR1 and CDR2 from the germline V gene are SGHTA and FQGTGA. The CDR3 DNA follows: TGTGCCAGCAGCTTAAGTGGGAGTATGAACGAGCAGTACTTC. Translated, it gives CASSLSGSMNEQYF.

The V gene is TRBV5-1, the J gene TRBJ1-2; 11 nucleotides line up with TRBD1. Germline lookup yields CDR1 SGHRS and CDR2 YFSETQ. The CDR3 consists of 16 residues. V shed 4 bases and J 8 bases; nucleotides not matched to a gene: 13. As DNA, the CDR3 is TGCGCCAGCAGCCCGTGGACAGGGGGCGCCTCGCAGGGCTACACCTTC. Encoded protein: CASSPWTGGASQGYTF.

This clone was counted once. The chain carries TRBV18 and TRBJ1-4, with D possibly TRBD1 on 6 matching bases. The CDR3 is 15 amino acids. Germline lookup yields CDR1 KGHSH and CDR2 LQKENI. With 5 bases removed from V and 7 bases from J, the gap between germline ends came to 17 bases. CDR3 sequence: CASSKGQTRSEKLFF. The CDR3 DNA reads TGTGCCAGCTCAAAAGGACAGACCCGGAGTGAAAAACTGTTTTTT.

The V and J genes are TRBV5-1 and TRBJ2-1; 15 bases agree with TRBD2. With V trimmed by 0 bases and J by 4 bases, 8 bases remained unmatched. Germline V gene lookup returns CDR1 SGHRS and CDR2 YFSETQ. This CDR3 is 19 amino acids long. CDR3 sequence: CASSLVPRTSGRAYNEQFF. The CDR3 DNA follows: TGCGCCAGCAGCTTGGTGCCCCGGACTAGCGGGAGGGCGTACAATGAGCAGTTCTTC. Complete variable domain (other parts from reference TRBV5-1 and TRBJ2-1): KAGVTQTPRYLIKTRGQQVTLSCSPISGHRSVSWYQQTPGQGLQFLFEYFSETQRNKGNFPGRFSGRQFSNSRSEMNVSTLELGDSALYLCASSLVPRTSGRAYNEQFFGPGTRLTVL.

The gene calls are TRBV19 and TRBJ1-5, with a tentative D call TRBD1 (5 bases). The CDR3 extends over 15 amino acids. CDR1 LNHDA and CDR2 SQIVND come from the germline V gene (reference sequence). Trimming removed 6 bases from V and 0 bases from J, with 12 bases in between. CDR3: CASRGGPISNQPQHF. CDR3 nucleotides: TGTGCCAGTAGGGGGGGACCTATTAGCAATCAGCCCCAGCATTTT.

This clone has just a few counts. The genes are TRBV5-4 and TRBJ2-6; D perhaps matches TRBD1 (5 bases). Germline CDR1 is SGHNT and CDR2 is YYREEE (reference sequence). The CDR3 is 15 amino acids. Trimming removed 4 bases from V and 2 bases from J, with 10 bases in between. The CDR3 DNA follows: TGTGCCAGCAGCGACGACAGTACTGGGGCCAACGTCCTGACTTTC. It is translated as CASSDDSTGANVLTF.

V and J are TRBV27 and TRBJ1-5; 7 nucleotides line up with TRBD1. Germline trimming cut 5 bases from V and 2 bases from J; bases unmatched to any gene: 6. The germline V gene encodes CDR1 MNHEY and CDR2 SMNVEV (reference sequence). This CDR3 contains 15 residues. Here the CDR3 DNA reads TGTGCCAGCAGTGCTAGGGGGCTAGGCAATCAGCCCCAGCATTTT. Its protein is CASSARGLGNQPQHF.

The J gene is TRBJ2-1, the V gene TRBV30, with 11 bases aligning to TRBD2. CDR1 and CDR2 (germline): GTSNPN, SVGIG (reference sequence). The CDR3 is made up of 12 amino acids. V shed 7 bases and J 12 bases; nucleotides not matched to a gene: 8. CDR3 amino acids: CASTSGRFGQFF. DNA for the CDR3: TGTGCCTCCACTAGCGGGAGATTTGGGCAGTTCTTC. Based on the CDR3 plus reference TRBV30 and TRBJ2-1, the full variable domain is SQTIHQWPATLVQPVGSPLSLECTVEGTSNPNLYWYRQAAGRGLQLLFYSVGIGQISSEVPQNLSASRPQDRQFILSSKKLLLSDSGFYLCASTSGRFGQFFGPGTRLTVL.